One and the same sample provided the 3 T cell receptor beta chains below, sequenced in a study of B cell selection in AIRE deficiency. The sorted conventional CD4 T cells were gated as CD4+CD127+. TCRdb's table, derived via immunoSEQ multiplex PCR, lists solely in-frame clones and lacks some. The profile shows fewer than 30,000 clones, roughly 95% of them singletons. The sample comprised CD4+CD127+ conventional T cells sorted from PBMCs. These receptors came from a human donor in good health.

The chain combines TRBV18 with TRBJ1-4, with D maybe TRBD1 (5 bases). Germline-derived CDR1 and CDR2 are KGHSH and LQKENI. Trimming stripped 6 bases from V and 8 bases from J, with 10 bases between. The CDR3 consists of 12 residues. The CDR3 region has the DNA TGTGCCAGCTCGGGGGAGAGGGAAAAACTGTTTTTT. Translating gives CASSGEREKLFF.

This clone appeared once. The CDR3 protein is CSAVPDLHHFF. The DNA for the CDR3 is TGCAGTGCTGTCCCGGACCTCCACCATTTCTTC. The chain joins TRBV20-1 to TRBJ2-1; D remains unclear. Trimming took off 5 bases at V and 16 bases at J, with 18 bases between the two ends. Germline CDR1 and CDR2: DFQATT and SNEGSKA (reference sequence). The CDR3 runs to 11 residues.

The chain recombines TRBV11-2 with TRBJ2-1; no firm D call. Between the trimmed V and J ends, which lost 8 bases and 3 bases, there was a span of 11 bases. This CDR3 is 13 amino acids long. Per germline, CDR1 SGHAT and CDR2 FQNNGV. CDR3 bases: TGTGCCAGCCTACGAGTTGGCTACAATGAGCAGTTCTTC. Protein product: CASLRVGYNEQFF.